The entry below gives a single T cell receptor beta chain sequence along with its context. Its antigen is currently unknown. This record belongs to a study of CD8 T cells in ankylosing spondylitis. Study observations and caveats: What appeared characteristic of ankylosing spondylitis blood was a TCR beta motif of 7 or 8 highly homologous variants. Some of the motif variants had earlier been found in reactive arthritis patients' fluid and blood. Clones linked to disease were reported to show significant enrichment in matched ankylosing spondylitis synovial fluid. Disease-linked clones displayed a CD8+ phenotype and appeared relatively rarely in peripheral blood.

It was by quantitative 5'-RACE with molecular barcodes that TCR beta libraries were made. TCRdb reprocessed the 5' RACE reads via MiXCR and lists one record per CDR3 protein. This sample has roughly 670,000 distinct CDR3 sequences; around 17% occur once, and the top ten carry around 19%. J gave up 6 bases and V 3 bases, and 8 bases lay outside the gene matches. The germline CDR1 and CDR2 sequences are GTSNPN and SVGIG (reference sequence). This CDR3 is 14 amino acids long. V usage is TRBV30 and J usage is TRBJ2-1; 7 nucleotides align to TRBD1. The sequence was obtained from a male donor with ankylosing spondylitis. Sequenced sample: blood, either unsorted or a sorted T cell fraction (not recorded which). CDR3: CAWSGTVTFNEQFF. In DNA, the CDR3 is TGTGCCTGGAGCGGGACAGTGACGTTCAATGAGCAGTTCTTC.